The present T cell receptor beta chain was sequenced within a study of radiotherapy plus CTLA-4 blockade in lung cancer. TCRdb's copy holds only in-frame clones and misses some; the assay was immunoSEQ multiplex PCR. The sample lists around 30,000 clones; approximately 70% were seen once. The study gave focal radiation plus ipilimumab CTLA-4 blockade to patients with chemo-refractory metastatic non-small-cell lung cancer. The germline gives CDR1 MDHEN, CDR2 SYDVKM. This CDR3 comprises 15 residues. The V and J ends lost 3 bases and 1 base respectively, with 11 bases between them. The chain couples TRBV28 to TRBJ2-3; D is possibly TRBD1 or TRBD2 (5 bases each). Material: peripheral blood, obtained from a patient treated with radiotherapy plus ipilimumab. This clonotype originated in a human donor with non-small cell lung cancer who had stable disease on radiotherapy plus ipilimumab. The CDR3 reads CASSFGAGGTDTQYF. In DNA form, the CDR3 reads TGTGCCAGCAGTTTCGGGGCTGGCGGCACAGATACGCAGTATTTT.